This TCR beta chain was documented in a study of CD8+ T cells in alopecia areata. Findings and caveats of the study: Persistence during tofacitinib was seen for many expanded lesional clones in scalp and blood.

This clone has a handful of counts. Its antigen remains unidentified. Indicated treatment: oral pan-JAK inhibitor, 5-10 mg twice daily. Both peripheral blood and punch biopsies of lesional scalp skin were obtained from patients who had alopecia areata. RNA, once extracted, was reverse transcribed into cDNA for use as the sequencing template. Measured with immunoSEQ multiplex PCR; TCRdb has only the in-frame clones, and not every one. The sample lists 190,000 or so clones; roughly three fifths were seen once. This TCR was recovered from a human donor with alopecia areata. The sample in question was CD8+ T cells sorted from blood, obtained at week 24, from a patient treated with tofacitinib.

CDR3 DNA sequence: TGTGCCAGCAGCGTCGACGGATACCCCACTTACAATGAGCAGTTCTTC. Its protein product is CASSVDGYPTYNEQFF. The rearrangement joins TRBV7-9 to TRBJ2-1; D gene uncertain. CDR1 and CDR2 (germline): SEHNR, FQNEAQ (reference sequence). Trimming took 5 bases from V and 4 from J, leaving 18 bases between them. The CDR3 totals 16 residues.